The present T cell receptor beta chain was sequenced within a study of radiotherapy plus CTLA-4 blockade in lung cancer. The protocol was immunoSEQ multiplex PCR, while the TCRdb copy is restricted to in-frame clones and leaves out a portion. Here the sample spans approximately 19,000 clones, around 86% being singletons. CDR1 is LNHDA, CDR2 SQIVND, per germline (reference sequence). CDR3 length equals 14 residues. V was pared by 9 bases and J by 4 bases, with 8 bases of the junction left unmatched. This receptor was obtained from a human donor with non-small cell lung cancer whose response to radiotherapy plus ipilimumab could not be evaluated. The sample consisted of peripheral blood, taken from a patient treated with radiotherapy plus ipilimumab. V is TRBV19 and J is TRBJ1-2; TRBD1 matches 10 bases. Written as DNA, the CDR3 is TGTGCCAGCAGACGGGACAGGGGATTCTATGGCTACACCTTC. Encoded protein: CASRRDRGFYGYTF.